This passage covers 14 T cell receptor beta chains from one sample sequenced in a study of CD8 T cells in Susac syndrome. With random hexamers, reverse transcription was performed on roughly 0.45 to 1 ug of RNA. TCRdb processed the immunoSEQ multiplex PCR reads anew with MiXCR; each CDR3 protein has one entry. Seen here are tens of thousands of distinct CDR3 sequences, 80% to 95% observed once, and the top ten hold almost 0.55%. Material for sequencing was CD8+ T cells from PBMCs. These TCRs come from a human donor in good health.

This chain joins TRBV11-2 and TRBJ2-7, with 8 nucleotides matching TRBD2. The CDR3 spans 14 residues. CDR1 and CDR2 from the germline V gene are SGHAT and FQNNGV. Losses at the gene ends were 4 bases for V and 4 bases for J; bases not matched to a gene: 6. CDR3 amino acids: CASSSLAEGYEQYF. DNA for the CDR3: TGTGCCAGCAGCTCACTAGCGGAGGGGTACGAGCAGTACTTC.

The chain uses TRBV4-2 and TRBJ2-2; no clear D gene. This CDR3 has 11 residues. V was pared by 1 base and J by 8 bases, with 2 bases between. CDR1 and CDR2 from the germline V gene are LGHNA and YNFKEQ. The CDR3 is CASSQAGELFF. The CDR3 DNA reads as TGTGCCAGCAGCCAAGCTGGGGAGCTGTTTTTT.

The chain couples TRBV3-1 to TRBJ2-7, with TRBD1 as a possible D gene (6 bases). CDR1 is LGHDT and CDR2 is YNNKEL in the germline V gene (reference sequence). V gave up 3 bases and J gave up 4 bases, with 10 bases separating them. The CDR3 spans 13 residues. CDR3 loop: CASSHGGAYEQYF. Here the CDR3 DNA reads TGTGCCAGCAGCCATGGGGGCGCGTACGAGCAGTACTTC.

This clonotype appeared a single time. The rearrangement links TRBV5-1 to TRBJ1-2; a weak D match, TRBD1 (6 bases). This CDR3 has 17 amino acids. Germline assignment: CDR1 SGHRS and CDR2 YFSETQ. Trimming removed 1 base from V and 4 bases from J, with 20 bases in between. In nucleotides, the CDR3 is TGCGCCAGCAGCTTGAACGCGGCGGGGGCGATCAGCTATGGCTACACCTTC. Its protein product is CASSLNAAGAISYGYTF. Based on the CDR3 plus reference TRBV5-1 and TRBJ1-2, the full variable domain is KAGVTQTPRYLIKTRGQQVTLSCSPISGHRSVSWYQQTPGQGLQFLFEYFSETQRNKGNFPGRFSGRQFSNSRSEMNVSTLELGDSALYLCASSLNAAGAISYGYTFGSGTRLTVV.

The V call is TRBV13, the J call TRBJ2-1, with 9 nucleotides matching TRBD2. The CDR3 is 15 residues long. The germline V gene encodes CDR1 PRHDT and CDR2 FYEKMQ (reference sequence). V shed 0 bases, J shed 10 bases, and the junction held 7 bases outside the gene matches. CDR3 DNA: TGTGCCAGCAGCTTAGGTATAGCGGGAGCATCCGAGCAGTTCTTC. Its translation is CASSLGIAGASEQFF.

As DNA, the CDR3 is TGTGCCAGCAGTCGGGAGCCTAGCGGGAGCGTCGTCGGGGAGACCCAGTACTTC. The encoded protein is CASSREPSGSVVGETQYF. The V and J genes are TRBV27 and TRBJ2-5; 10 bases match TRBD2. CDR1 and CDR2 (germline): MNHEY, SMNVEV (reference sequence). The J segment lost 5 bases and the V segment lost 5 bases, leaving 17 bases of the junction unmatched. This CDR3 contains 18 residues.

This sequence joins TRBV2 and TRBJ1-2, with D hard to call. The CDR3 has 14 residues. Germline V lookup: CDR1 SNHLY, CDR2 FYNNEI. V lost 4 bases and J 4 bases, leaving 13 bases between the germline ends. CDR3 in amino acids: CASSVVGAGYGYTF. The CDR3 DNA sequence: TGTGCCAGCAGTGTTGTGGGCGCGGGCTATGGCTACACCTTC.

The V call is TRBV7-9, the J call TRBJ2-1, with D perhaps given as TRBD1 or TRBD2 (5 bases each). CDR3 length: 15 residues. V was clipped by 5 bases and J by 3 bases, with 14 bases between them. Germline lookup yields CDR1 SEHNR and CDR2 FQNEAQ (reference sequence). DNA for the CDR3: TGTGCCAGCAGCCTCCCGGGACCTCACTACAATGAGCAGTTCTTC. It encodes CASSLPGPHYNEQFF.

The V and J genes are TRBV9 and TRBJ2-2; D unresolved. V lost 3 bases to trimming and J lost 6 bases, with 9 bases between them. The CDR3 is 13 amino acids. Germline V CDR1 and CDR2: SGDLS, YYNGEE. The CDR3 nucleotides read TGTGCCAGCAGCGCGGGTTCGGCCGGGGAGCTGTTTTTT. Translation gives CASSAGSAGELFF.

This chain joins TRBV2 and TRBJ2-1, with 10 bases identical to TRBD2. This CDR3 has 19 amino acids. CDR1 is SNHLY, CDR2 FYNNEI, per germline. After removal of 0 bases from V and 7 bases from J, the junction contained 15 bases not matched to a gene. The CDR3 sequence: CASSEAEPGVAGGLNEQFF. CDR3 sequence (DNA): TGTGCCAGCAGTGAAGCGGAGCCTGGGGTAGCGGGAGGCCTAAATGAGCAGTTCTTC.

The J gene is TRBJ2-1, the V gene TRBV20-1; D unclear. Germline V gives CDR1 DFQATT, CDR2 SNEGSKA (reference sequence). Trimming removed 0 bases from V and 7 bases from J, with 13 bases in between. The CDR3 has 14 residues. The CDR3 region has the DNA TGCAGTGCTAGAGATTTGAAGGGCCTTAATGAGCAGTTCTTC. It codes for CSARDLKGLNEQFF.

V and J are TRBV18 and TRBJ2-7, with D possibly called TRBD1 or TRBD2 (5 bases each). The CDR3 consists of 13 residues. The germline CDR1 and CDR2 sequences are KGHSH and LQKENI. V was cut by 3 bases and J by 5 bases, with 11 bases left in between. Written as DNA, the CDR3 is TGTGCCAGCTCACCGGGACGGTGGGACGAGCAGTACTTC. Protein sequence: CASSPGRWDEQYF.

The rearrangement uses TRBV5-5 and TRBJ2-5; TRBD2 agrees at 10 bases. Germline values: CDR1 SGHKS, CDR2 YYEKEE (reference sequence). The CDR3 covers 18 residues. Losses at the gene ends were 0 bases for V and 3 bases for J; bases not matched to a gene: 11. The CDR3 loop is CASSLAGSGLAEEETQYF. CDR3 DNA sequence: TGTGCCAGCAGCTTGGCGGGGTCCGGACTAGCGGAAGAAGAGACCCAGTACTTC. The whole variable domain, remainder taken from reference TRBV5-5 and TRBJ2-5, is DAGVTQSPTHLIKTRGQQVTLRCSPISGHKSVSWYQQVLGQGPQFIFQYYEKEERGRGNFPDRFSARQFPNYSSELNVNALLLGDSALYLCASSLAGSGLAEEETQYFGPGTRLLVL.

The chain joins TRBV7-9 to TRBJ2-1, with D hard to call. The CDR3 totals 14 residues. CDR1 and CDR2 from the germline V gene are SEHNR and FQNEAQ (reference sequence). Trimming cost V 4 bases and J 4 bases, with 11 bases left between them. The CDR3 DNA is TGTGCCAGCAGCTCCGTTGGTGGATACAATGAGCAGTTCTTC. Its protein product is CASSSVGGYNEQFF.